This record looks at one T cell receptor (beta chain) sequence and its context. The antigen is unknown. Germline loops: CDR1 MNHNS, CDR2 SASEGT. The CDR3 runs to 14 residues. Trimming left V 4 bases short and J 3 bases short, with 11 bases between. This record belongs to a study of beta chain features in type 1 diabetes. cDNA synthesis used the whole RNA isolate, giving expressed TCRB sequences. Generated by immunoSEQ multiplex PCR, the TCRdb table keeps only in-frame clones and is missing some. Of approximately 120,000 clones in the sample, roughly 43% are singletons; the top ten hold approximately 0.065%. Notes on the study in general: There were fewer insertions and more deletions at the VDJ junctions of type 1 diabetes patients.

The sequence came from a woman under 30 in good health. The material sequenced was stem cell memory CD4+ T cells from blood. V is TRBV6-1 and J is TRBJ2-3; tentatively, D is TRBD2 (5 bases). The CDR3 bases are TGTGCCAGCAGTGCGAGGGCATTAACAGATACGCAGTATTTT. This codes for CASSARALTDTQYF.